This TCR beta chain was found in a study of cytomegalovirus exposure and HLA in healthy donors. Findings and limits, study-wide: As a later analysis showed, a missense DCLRE1C variant was linked to trimming of TCR beta V- and J-genes. Analysis performed later showed TCR beta chains linked to HLA being more clonally expanded than equally common others. Investigators reported over 150 TCR beta chains as tied to cytomegalovirus. Later on, an analysis tied 15,000 to 20,000 TCR beta sequences to HLA alleles at 0.05 false discovery rate.

Germline CDR1 reads SGHKS; CDR2 reads YYEKEE (reference sequence). Trimming shortened V by 4 bases and J by 2 bases, and 15 bases separated the two germline ends. This CDR3 comprises 15 residues. A remark on this clone: Its antigen is not identified.

It was with 60 Vbeta and 13 Jbeta primers that the PCR ran. Assay: immunoSEQ multiplex PCR; the TCRdb copy retains only in-frame clones and omits some. The sample shows approximately 110,000 clones, about 86% of them seen only once. J is TRBJ1-1 and V is TRBV5-5; weak D call: TRBD1 (5 bases). Sequencing input: PBMCs. The receptor comes from a woman younger than 45 in good health and CMV-seronegative. This CDR3 reads CASSLPTDLNTEAFF. The CDR3 bases are TGTGCCAGCAGCCTCCCGACAGACCTAAACACTGAAGCTTTCTTT.